A selection of T cell receptor beta chains follows, all from one sample in a study of blood T cell repertoires in COVID-19. Sequencing used immunoSEQ multiplex PCR; TCRdb keeps in-frame clones, though not all of them. The sample has approximately 46,000 clones, 91% seen once. The sample taken for sequencing was peripheral blood. These receptors originate from a man between 65 and 80 years old with active COVID-19. The CDR3 runs from the conserved cysteine through the conserved F or W. D genes are given only for firm matches. Only some rows state a clone size, as once, few, many or a class for expanded clones.

>.|TRBV5-1|TRBD2|16|TRBJ2-1
TGCGCCAGCAGCTCGATTACTAGCGGGGTAGGAAATGAGCAGTTCTTC
CASSSITSGVGNEQFF
>.|TRBV7-2|.|18|TRBJ2-4
TGTGCCAGCAGCCCTATCTTTGGGTCAGGGGTAGCCAAAAACATTCAGTACTTC
CASSPIFGSGVAKNIQYF
>.|TRBV3-1/TRBV3-2|TRBD1|14|TRBJ2-7
TGTGCCAGCAGCCAAGTTCAGGGGGCGGACGAGCAGTACTTC
CASSQVQGADEQYF
>.|TRBV7-9|.|12|TRBJ1-6
TGTGCCAGCAGCCTTCCGTATTCACCCCTCCACTTT
CASSLPYSPLHF
>.|TRBV9|TRBD1|16|TRBJ2-1
TGTGCCAGCAGCGTAGTTACAGGACAGGCCCCCCGCGAGCAGTTCTTC
CASSVVTGQAPREQFF
>.|TRBV5-3|.|15|TRBJ1-5
TGTGCCAGAAGCAAGATCAGTAATAGCAATCAGCCCCAGCATTTT
CARSKISNSNQPQHF
>.|TRBV6-6|TRBD1|16|TRBJ1-1
TGTGCCAGCAGTTACCCTACCGGGACAGGGGGCACTGAAGCTTTCTTT
CASSYPTGTGGTEAFF
>once|TRBV10-3|TRBD1|13|TRBJ2-1
TGTGCCATCACTACAGGGGTCGACAATGAGCAGTTCTTC
CAITTGVDNEQFF
>.|TRBV7-2|.|14|TRBJ1-1
TGTGCCAGCAGCTTGGGGTGGGGGGTCACTGAAGCTTTCTTT
CASSLGWGVTEAFF
>.|TRBV10-3|TRBD1|15|TRBJ1-1
TGTGCCATCAGTCTGGGACAGGGTATGAACACTGAAGCTTTCTTT
CAISLGQGMNTEAFF
>.|TRBV4-1|TRBD1|15|TRBJ2-5
TGCGCCAGCAGCCAAGAGAGGGGGCAGGGAGAGACCCAGTACTTC
CASSQERGQGETQYF
>.|TRBV19|TRBD1|14|TRBJ2-7
TGTGCCAGTAGTATACGGGACAGGTCCTACGAGCAGTACTTC
CASSIRDRSYEQYF
>.|TRBV7-9|TRBD1|14|TRBJ2-7
TGTGCCAGCAGCTTGTGGGACAGCGGCCACGAGCAGTACTTC
CASSLWDSGHEQYF
>.|TRBV7-6|.|16|TRBJ1-2
TGTGCCAGCAGCCCCACCCCTCGACAGGACCACTATGGCTACACCTTC
CASSPTPRQDHYGYTF
>.|TRBV3-1/TRBV3-2|.|14|TRBJ1-1
TGTGCCAGCAGCCAACGGGACAAGAACACTGAAGCTTTCTTT
CASSQRDKNTEAFF
>.|TRBV9|.|15|TRBJ1-4
TGTGCCAGCAGCGTAGACGGCAGGGGAGATGAAAAACTGTTTTTT
CASSVDGRGDEKLFF
>.|TRBV19|TRBD1|16|TRBJ1-1
TGTGCCAGTAACACACCAACCGGGACAGTGAACACTGAAGCTTTCTTT
CASNTPTGTVNTEAFF
>.|TRBV5-1|.|15|TRBJ1-1
TGCGCCAGCAGCTTGGCCAGGGGTATGAACACTGAAGCTTTCTTT
CASSLARGMNTEAFF
>.|TRBV25-1|.|14|TRBJ1-2
TGTGCCAGCAGTGAATTGTCCCTTAACTATGGCTACACCTTC
CASSELSLNYGYTF
>.|TRBV18|.|15|TRBJ1-1
TGTGCCAGCTCACCCACCGCGGGGGGGGACACTGAAGCTTTCTTT
CASSPTAGGDTEAFF
>once|TRBV2|.|12|TRBJ2-7
TGTGCCAGCAGTGAAGCGACCCAGCGGGAGTACTTC
CASSEATQREYF
>.|TRBV5-1|.|12|TRBJ2-2
TGCGCCAGCGGGTCAGGTACCGGGGAGCTGTTTTTT
CASGSGTGELFF
>.|TRBV3-1/TRBV3-2|.|12|TRBJ2-7
TGTGCCAGCAGCTTCTTCTCCTACGAGCAGTACTTC
CASSFFSYEQYF
>.|TRBV6-1|.|12|TRBJ1-6
TGTGCCAGCAGTGATAGGACATCACCCCTCCACTTT
CASSDRTSPLHF
>.|TRBV11-2|.|15|TRBJ1-2
TGTGCCAGCAGCTTAGCGGGGGGGGCCTCGTATGGCTACACCTTC
CASSLAGGASYGYTF